The rows below give T cell receptor beta chains drawn from one sample of a study of blood T cell repertoires in COVID-19. Generated by immunoSEQ multiplex PCR, the TCRdb table keeps only in-frame clones and is missing some. In the table there are over 130,000 clones, less than 80% of which are singletons. Input material: peripheral blood. The origin of the receptors is a woman aged 80 or older with active or convalescent COVID-19. Each CDR3 is given without its conserved first and last residue.

J: TRBJ2-4
V: TRBV6-1
CDR3: ASSEIGVGVHIQY

J: TRBJ2-2
V: TRBV7-2
CDR3: ASSNKNTGELF

J: TRBJ1-1
V: TRBV25-1
CDR3: ASSELGRDEAF

J: TRBJ1-1
V: TRBV19
CDR3: ASRITGTIEAF

J: TRBJ1-2
V: TRBV27
CDR3: ASRATGDLGYT

J: TRBJ2-3
V: TRBV7-3
CDR3: ASSPKGWSTDTQY

J: TRBJ1-1
V: TRBV5-1
CDR3: ASSPWDRDTNTEAF

J: TRBJ1-4
V: TRBV18
CDR3: ASSLAPGQGDEKLF

J: TRBJ1-2
V: TRBV7-9
CDR3: ASSNGGVGNYGYT

J: TRBJ2-1
V: TRBV5-1
CDR3: ASGDRGSYNEQF

J: TRBJ1-2
V: TRBV28
CDR3: ASSFPDRFANYGYT

J: TRBJ2-5
V: TRBV5-4
CDR3: ASSSWTGGGETQY

J: TRBJ1-1
V: TRBV5-1
CDR3: ASSPESWGVETF

J: TRBJ1-1
V: TRBV15
CDR3: ATSTRRGGQYTEAF

J: TRBJ1-3
V: TRBV7-7
CDR3: ASSLGTGAGNTIY

J: TRBJ2-7
V: TRBV6-1
CDR3: ASSEHQKVSEQY

J: TRBJ2-5
V: TRBV4-2
CDR3: ASSLERGQETQY

J: TRBJ1-4
V: TRBV3-1/TRBV3-2
CDR3: ASPGKTGEDEKLF

J: TRBJ1-2
V: TRBV7-8
CDR3: ASSSKGRGNYGYT

J: TRBJ1-3
V: TRBV19
CDR3: ASQHRGLRGNTIY

J: TRBJ1-4
V: TRBV4-3
CDR3: ASSLGVLWSNEKLF

J: TRBJ1-4
V: TRBV7-2
CDR3: ASSAQGLIGEKLF

J: TRBJ1-1
V: TRBV28
CDR3: ASSLYAGEAF

J: TRBJ1-4
V: TRBV4-1
CDR3: ASSQEGTGVRAATNEKLF

J: TRBJ2-7
V: TRBV5-1
CDR3: ASSLSGGAAYEQY

J: TRBJ2-1
V: TRBV9
CDR3: ASSLLAGETYNEQF

J: TRBJ2-2
V: TRBV28
CDR3: ASNLPGQGATGELF

J: TRBJ1-2
V: TRBV6-2/TRBV6-3
CDR3: ASSYGPDRAGYGYT

J: TRBJ1-6
V: TRBV30
CDR3: AWTLGQGGYNSPLH

J: TRBJ1-1
V: TRBV4-1
CDR3: ASSQGFALNTEAF

J: TRBJ2-7
V: TRBV28
CDR3: ASITQSGEQY

J: TRBJ2-5
V: TRBV11-2
CDR3: ASSLAGGSMETQY

J: TRBJ2-1
V: TRBV28
CDR3: ASSLGGGGNEQF

J: TRBJ1-1
V: TRBV18
CDR3: ASSPSINTEAF

J: TRBJ1-1
V: TRBV7-9
CDR3: ASSSEQGKRNTEAF

J: TRBJ1-1
V: TRBV12-3/TRBV12-4
CDR3: ASSLFGNTEAF

J: TRBJ2-3
V: TRBV27
CDR3: ASRGGAFADTQY

J: TRBJ1-3
V: TRBV19
CDR3: ASSITGISGNTIY

J: TRBJ2-1
V: TRBV5-1
CDR3: ASRAGETYNEQF

J: TRBJ2-2
V: TRBV7-3
CDR3: ASRQPGDTNTGELF

J: TRBJ2-7
V: TRBV6-1
CDR3: ASSETSSPIYGQY

J: TRBJ1-4
V: TRBV4-1
CDR3: ASSREPGQINEKLF

J: TRBJ2-7
V: TRBV10-3
CDR3: AIRGQGLYEQY